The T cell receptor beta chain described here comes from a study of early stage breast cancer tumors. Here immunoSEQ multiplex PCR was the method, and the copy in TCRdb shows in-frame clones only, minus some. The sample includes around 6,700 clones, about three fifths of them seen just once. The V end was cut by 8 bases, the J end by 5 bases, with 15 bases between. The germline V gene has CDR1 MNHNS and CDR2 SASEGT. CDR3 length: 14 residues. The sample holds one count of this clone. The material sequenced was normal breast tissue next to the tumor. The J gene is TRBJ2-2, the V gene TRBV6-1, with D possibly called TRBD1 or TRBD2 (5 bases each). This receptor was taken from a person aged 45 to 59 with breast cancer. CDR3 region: CASLGEIRTGELFF. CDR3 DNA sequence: TGTGCCAGCCTAGGGGAGATTAGGACCGGGGAGCTGTTTTTT.